This is a list of T cell receptor beta chains from one sample in a study of blood T cell repertoires in COVID-19. Clones were sequenced by immunoSEQ multiplex PCR, and TCRdb holds only the in-frame ones, with some missing. The sample yields nearly 250,000 clones, 75% to 85% seen once. Specimen: PBMCs or T cells enriched from blood (not recorded which). The receptor set was obtained from a woman between 50 and 59 years old with acute COVID-19. The CDR3 runs from the conserved cysteine through the conserved F or W. Each record gives: J gene, V gene, D gene, CDR3 length, clone size, CDR3 DNA, CDR3 protein. A D gene is named only where the DNA matches it firmly. Only part of the rows carry a size: once, few, many, or a class if the clone is expanded.

j_call: TRBJ1-6
v_call: TRBV7-9
d_call: -
cdr3_length: 18
clone_size: -
cdr3_nt: TGTGCCAGCAGCTCCTCTGGGGGGGTTAGCTCCTATAATTCACCCCTCCACTTT
cdr3_aa: CASSSSGGVSSYNSPLHF

j_call: TRBJ2-7
v_call: TRBV7-3
d_call: -
cdr3_length: 14
clone_size: -
cdr3_nt: TGTGCCAGCAGCTTAACGGCTGATTCCTACGAGCAGTACTTC
cdr3_aa: CASSLTADSYEQYF

j_call: TRBJ1-2
v_call: TRBV6-5
d_call: -
cdr3_length: 13
clone_size: -
cdr3_nt: TGTGCCAGCAGCCTAGACAGCTTTGGGGGCTACACCTTC
cdr3_aa: CASSLDSFGGYTF

j_call: TRBJ2-7
v_call: TRBV7-3
d_call: -
cdr3_length: 13
clone_size: -
cdr3_nt: TGTGCCAGCAGCTTAAGTTCCGGGTACGAGCAGTACTTC
cdr3_aa: CASSLSSGYEQYF

j_call: TRBJ1-5
v_call: TRBV7-2
d_call: TRBD1
cdr3_length: 15
clone_size: -
cdr3_nt: TGTGCCAGCAGCCCACAGGGGGCGCAGAATCAGCCCCAGCATTTT
cdr3_aa: CASSPQGAQNQPQHF

j_call: TRBJ1-2
v_call: TRBV7-2
d_call: -
cdr3_length: 14
clone_size: -
cdr3_nt: TGTGCCAGCAGCTCTCGACAGCAGATCTCTGGCTACACCTTC
cdr3_aa: CASSSRQQISGYTF

j_call: TRBJ1-5
v_call: TRBV7-8
d_call: -
cdr3_length: 16
clone_size: -
cdr3_nt: TGTGCCAGCAGCTTAGTCGGGGGGACGAGCAATCAGCCCCAGCATTTT
cdr3_aa: CASSLVGGTSNQPQHF

j_call: TRBJ1-1
v_call: TRBV30
d_call: -
cdr3_length: 14
clone_size: -
cdr3_nt: TGTGCCTGGAGTCTGCGGGTGGGGGCCACTGAAGCTTTCTTT
cdr3_aa: CAWSLRVGATEAFF

j_call: TRBJ2-5
v_call: TRBV29-1
d_call: -
cdr3_length: 14
clone_size: -
cdr3_nt: TGCAGCGTTGTTGTAGGGGGAAAAATCGAGACCCAGTACTTC
cdr3_aa: CSVVVGGKIETQYF

j_call: TRBJ2-3
v_call: TRBV5-4
d_call: TRBD1
cdr3_length: 14
clone_size: once
cdr3_nt: TGTGCCAGCAGTCACAGGGGAACAACCGATACGCAGTATTTT
cdr3_aa: CASSHRGTTDTQYF

j_call: TRBJ2-2
v_call: TRBV6-5
d_call: -
cdr3_length: 14
clone_size: -
cdr3_nt: TGTGCCAGCTCGCTGTTCGGAGTCGCCGGGGAGCTGTTTTTT
cdr3_aa: CASSLFGVAGELFF

j_call: TRBJ1-5
v_call: TRBV6-5
d_call: TRBD1
cdr3_length: 12
clone_size: once
cdr3_nt: TGTGCCGCGGGACAGACCAATCAGCCCCAGCATTTT
cdr3_aa: CAAGQTNQPQHF

j_call: TRBJ2-2
v_call: TRBV5-4
d_call: -
cdr3_length: 15
clone_size: -
cdr3_nt: TGTGCCAGCAGCTTGTGGAGGAGGTCCACCGGGGAGCTGTTTTTT
cdr3_aa: CASSLWRRSTGELFF

j_call: TRBJ1-5
v_call: TRBV18
d_call: TRBD1
cdr3_length: 15
clone_size: -
cdr3_nt: TGTGCCAGCTCACCGCGACAGGGGGCGGTTGAGCCCCAGCATTTT
cdr3_aa: CASSPRQGAVEPQHF

j_call: TRBJ1-2
v_call: TRBV4-1
d_call: TRBD1
cdr3_length: 14
clone_size: once
cdr3_nt: TGCGCCAGCAGCCAAGAGAGGGGGCCCTATGGCTACACCTTC
cdr3_aa: CASSQERGPYGYTF

j_call: TRBJ1-2
v_call: TRBV7-8
d_call: TRBD1
cdr3_length: 18
clone_size: -
cdr3_nt: TGTGCCAGCAGCTTAGAAGGGACAGGGGGATCTAGACTCTATGGCTACACCTTC
cdr3_aa: CASSLEGTGGSRLYGYTF

j_call: TRBJ2-3
v_call: TRBV19
d_call: TRBD2
cdr3_length: 14
clone_size: -
cdr3_nt: TGTGCCAGTACCTCAGGCCTAGCGGGGGAGATCGCGTATTTT
cdr3_aa: CASTSGLAGEIAYF

j_call: TRBJ2-7
v_call: TRBV7-2
d_call: TRBD1
cdr3_length: 14
clone_size: -
cdr3_nt: TGTGCCAGCAGCCCCCGGGACAGGGCCTACGAGCAGTACTTC
cdr3_aa: CASSPRDRAYEQYF

j_call: TRBJ2-6
v_call: TRBV4-3
d_call: -
cdr3_length: 22
clone_size: -
cdr3_nt: TGCGCCAGCAGCCAAGGCAGGACGACCCCCGGGACACCCAAACCTGGGGCCAACGTCCTGACTTTC
cdr3_aa: CASSQGRTTPGTPKPGANVLTF

j_call: TRBJ1-4
v_call: TRBV9
d_call: -
cdr3_length: 13
clone_size: -
cdr3_nt: TGTGCCAGCAGCCGCGGACTTAATGAAAAACTGTTTTTT
cdr3_aa: CASSRGLNEKLFF

j_call: TRBJ1-2
v_call: TRBV7-9
d_call: -
cdr3_length: 15
clone_size: -
cdr3_nt: TGTGCCAGCAGCTTTCTGGGCCAGCCAAACTATGGCTACACCTTC
cdr3_aa: CASSFLGQPNYGYTF

j_call: TRBJ1-1
v_call: TRBV6-2/TRBV6-3
d_call: TRBD1
cdr3_length: 18
clone_size: -
cdr3_nt: TGTGCCAGCAGCCTCGGACAGGGGACGAGGGCTTGGGACACTGAAGCTTTCTTT
cdr3_aa: CASSLGQGTRAWDTEAFF

j_call: TRBJ1-5
v_call: TRBV19
d_call: -
cdr3_length: 15
clone_size: -
cdr3_nt: TGTGCCAGTAGTCAAACCTTGACAGGCTATCAGCCCCAGCATTTT
cdr3_aa: CASSQTLTGYQPQHF

j_call: TRBJ2-7
v_call: TRBV19
d_call: TRBD2
cdr3_length: 15
clone_size: -
cdr3_nt: TGTGCCAGTAGTATCCCTAGCGGGGGCACCTACGAGCAGTACTTC
cdr3_aa: CASSIPSGGTYEQYF

j_call: TRBJ2-3
v_call: TRBV14
d_call: -
cdr3_length: 19
clone_size: -
cdr3_nt: TGTGCCAGCAGCCCCACGCTCCCGCCTCAGGGGACGAGCACAGATACGCAGTATTTT
cdr3_aa: CASSPTLPPQGTSTDTQYF

j_call: TRBJ1-2
v_call: TRBV6-1
d_call: TRBD1
cdr3_length: 16
clone_size: -
cdr3_nt: TGTGCCAGCAGTGAACGACAGGGAGCTAGATCGGATGGCTACACCTTC
cdr3_aa: CASSERQGARSDGYTF

j_call: TRBJ2-1
v_call: TRBV6-2/TRBV6-3
d_call: -
cdr3_length: 20
clone_size: -
cdr3_nt: TGTGCCAGCAGTTACTCCCCTAGTAGTTTTTACCGCAGCTCCTACAATGAGCAGTTCTTC
cdr3_aa: CASSYSPSSFYRSSYNEQFF

j_call: TRBJ2-3
v_call: TRBV7-9
d_call: -
cdr3_length: 13
clone_size: -
cdr3_nt: TGTGCCAGCAGCTTAGGACGAGGGGATACGCAGTATTTT
cdr3_aa: CASSLGRGDTQYF

j_call: TRBJ2-6
v_call: TRBV11-2
d_call: -
cdr3_length: 17
clone_size: -
cdr3_nt: TGTGCCAGCAGCTTAGACAGTTTTCGCTCTGGGGCCAACGTCCTGACTTTC
cdr3_aa: CASSLDSFRSGANVLTF

j_call: TRBJ2-1
v_call: TRBV9
d_call: TRBD1
cdr3_length: 14
clone_size: -
cdr3_nt: TGTGCCAGCAGCGCAAGGGACAGGGGGTATGAGCAGTTCTTC
cdr3_aa: CASSARDRGYEQFF

j_call: TRBJ2-2
v_call: TRBV5-4
d_call: TRBD2
cdr3_length: 16
clone_size: many
cdr3_nt: TGTGCCAGCGGACCTCCGGGACTAGCGAACACCGGGGAGCTGTTTTTT
cdr3_aa: CASGPPGLANTGELFF

j_call: TRBJ1-2
v_call: TRBV30
d_call: -
cdr3_length: 12
clone_size: -
cdr3_nt: TGTGCCTGGAGGGACACCCACTATGGCTACACCTTC
cdr3_aa: CAWRDTHYGYTF

j_call: TRBJ1-2
v_call: TRBV25-1
d_call: TRBD1
cdr3_length: 14
clone_size: -
cdr3_nt: TGTGCCAGCAGTGCTCGGGACAGGGAGTACGGCTACACCTTC
cdr3_aa: CASSARDREYGYTF

j_call: TRBJ1-2
v_call: TRBV18
d_call: -
cdr3_length: 14
clone_size: few
cdr3_nt: TGTGCCAGCACCCAGCCAGGGGCGAGGTATGGCTACACCTTC
cdr3_aa: CASTQPGARYGYTF

j_call: TRBJ1-1
v_call: TRBV2
d_call: -
cdr3_length: 14
clone_size: -
cdr3_nt: TGTGCCAGCAGAGATCGACGGGAGAACACTGAAGCTTTCTTT
cdr3_aa: CASRDRRENTEAFF

j_call: TRBJ2-7
v_call: TRBV30
d_call: -
cdr3_length: 14
clone_size: few
cdr3_nt: TGTGCCTGGAGACAAGCGACAGGAACGTACGAGCAGTACTTC
cdr3_aa: CAWRQATGTYEQYF

j_call: TRBJ1-1
v_call: TRBV28
d_call: -
cdr3_length: 13
clone_size: -
cdr3_nt: TGTGCCAGCAGTTCCGGTCAGAACACTGAAGCTTTCTTT
cdr3_aa: CASSSGQNTEAFF

j_call: TRBJ1-2
v_call: TRBV3-1/TRBV3-2
d_call: -
cdr3_length: 13
clone_size: once
cdr3_nt: TGTGCCAGCAGCCGAAACAGGGTAGAAGGCTACACCTTC
cdr3_aa: CASSRNRVEGYTF

j_call: TRBJ1-6
v_call: TRBV7-8
d_call: TRBD1
cdr3_length: 16
clone_size: -
cdr3_nt: TGTGCCAGCAGCATAGGGACAGGGGGCTATAATTCACCCCTCCACTTT
cdr3_aa: CASSIGTGGYNSPLHF

j_call: TRBJ2-1
v_call: TRBV14
d_call: -
cdr3_length: 15
clone_size: -
cdr3_nt: TGTGCCAGCAGCCCCCGGGAGGGGGCATGGAATGAGCAGTTCTTC
cdr3_aa: CASSPREGAWNEQFF